The subject of this entry is one TCR beta chain. This record comes from a study of blood T cell repertoires in COVID-19. Study summary: Sample material is recorded as cDNA or gDNA derived from T cells, B-cell-depleted T cells, or PBMCs.

The germline V gene encodes CDR1 SQVTM and CDR2 ANQGSEA. Trimming pared 5 bases from V and 4 bases from J, leaving 11 bases between. The CDR3 runs 13 residues. The data were produced by immunoSEQ multiplex PCR, yet TCRdb's version contains in-frame clones alone and is incomplete. Among 65,000 to 85,000 clones, 87% were seen once, and the ten largest hold 11%. The sample consisted of peripheral blood. This sequence was found in a young woman with acute or convalescent COVID-19. This chain joins TRBV29-1 and TRBJ2-2, with TRBD1 as a possible D gene (6 bases). This chain's CDR3 is CSVTQGGTGELFF. The CDR3 DNA is TGCAGCGTTACACAAGGGGGCACCGGGGAGCTGTTTTTT.